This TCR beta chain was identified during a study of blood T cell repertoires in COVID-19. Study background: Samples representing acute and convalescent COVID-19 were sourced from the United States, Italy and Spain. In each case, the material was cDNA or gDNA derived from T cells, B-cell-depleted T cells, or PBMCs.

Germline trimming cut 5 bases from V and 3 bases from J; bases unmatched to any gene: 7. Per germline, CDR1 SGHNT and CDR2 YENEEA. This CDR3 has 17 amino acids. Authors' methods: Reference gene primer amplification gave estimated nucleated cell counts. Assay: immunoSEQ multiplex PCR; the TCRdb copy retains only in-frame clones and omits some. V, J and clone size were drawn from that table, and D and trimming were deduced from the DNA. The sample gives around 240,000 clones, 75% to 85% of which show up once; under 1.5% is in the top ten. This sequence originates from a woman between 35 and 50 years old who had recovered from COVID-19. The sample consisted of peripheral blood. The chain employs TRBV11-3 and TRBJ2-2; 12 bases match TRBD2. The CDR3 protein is CASSPGLAGSHTGELFF. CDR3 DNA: TGTGCCAGCAGCCCAGGACTAGCGGGGTCACACACCGGGGAGCTGTTTTTT. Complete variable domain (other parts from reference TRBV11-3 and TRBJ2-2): EAGVVQSPRYKIIEKKQPVAFWCNPISGHNTLYWYLQNLGQGPELLIRYENEEAVDDSQLPKDRFSAERLKGVDSTLKIQPAELGDSAVYLCASSPGLAGSHTGELFFGEGSRLTVL.